This T cell receptor (beta chain) was identified in a study of T cell responses to AZD1222 COVID-19 vaccine. Whole-study results and caveats: Two doses of AZD1222 preceded a rise in Spike-specific TCR breadth and depth.

Sequencing was performed with immunoSEQ multiplex PCR; in TCRdb, only in-frame clones are kept and a portion is missing. The profile covers 95,000 to 130,000 clones, with 85% to 95% appearing a single time and over 2.5% taken by the ten largest. Comment on this clone: Its antigen remains unknown.

Germline CDR1 and CDR2: GTSNPN and SVGIG (reference sequence). The CDR3 has 13 amino acids. The V and J ends lost 1 base and 2 bases respectively, with 6 bases between them. Sequencing was performed on peripheral blood, taken on day 0 of AZD1222 vaccination. This sequence originates from an adult in good health. The chain recombines TRBV30 with TRBJ1-5, with D maybe TRBD1 (6 bases). The CDR3 here is CAWSDRGNQPQHF. The CDR3 region has the DNA TGTGCCTGGAGTGACAGGGGCAATCAGCCCCAGCATTTT. Filled out from reference TRBV30 and TRBJ1-5, the complete variable domain reads SQTIHQWPATLVQPVGSPLSLECTVEGTSNPNLYWYRQAAGRGLQLLFYSVGIGQISSEVPQNLSASRPQDRQFILSSKKLLLSDSGFYLCAWSDRGNQPQHFGDGTRLSIL.